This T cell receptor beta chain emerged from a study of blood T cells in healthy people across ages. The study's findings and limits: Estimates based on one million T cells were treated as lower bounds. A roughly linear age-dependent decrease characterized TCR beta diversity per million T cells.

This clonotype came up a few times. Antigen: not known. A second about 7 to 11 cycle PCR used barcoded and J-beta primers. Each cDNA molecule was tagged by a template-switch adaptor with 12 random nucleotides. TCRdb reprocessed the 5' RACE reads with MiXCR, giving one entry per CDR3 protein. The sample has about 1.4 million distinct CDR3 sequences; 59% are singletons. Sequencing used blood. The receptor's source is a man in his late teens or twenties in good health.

CDR3 sequence (DNA): TGTGCCAGCAGCTTAACCCGGACGCCACCCGTCGATGGCTACACCTTC. Its protein product is CASSLTRTPPVDGYTF. The V gene is TRBV7-6, the J gene TRBJ1-2; D is ambiguous. With 2 bases removed from V and 6 bases from J, the gap between germline ends came to 19 bases. Germline lookup yields CDR1 SGHVS and CDR2 FNYEAQ. The CDR3 length is 16 residues.